The 23 T cell receptor beta chains below were found in one sample sequenced in a study of immune characterization of retroperitoneal liposarcoma. TCRdb ran MiXCR on the PCR reads and lists one entry per CDR3 protein. Of roughly 3,000 distinct CDR3 sequences listed, around two fifths are singletons. Sequencing was performed on tumor tissue. The receptors derive from a male donor with retroperitoneal liposarcoma.

The CDR3 DNA reads as TGTGCCAGCTTAGATGGTGTGAATGAGCAGTACTTC. Translated: CASLDGVNEQYF. The J gene is TRBJ2-1, the V gene TRBV7-8, with D unresolved. Judging by the DNA end, TRBJ2-7 fits better; the J call may be wrong. CDR1 and CDR2 (germline): SGHVS, FQNEAQ. The CDR3 runs to 12 residues.

The chain has TRBV7-6 and TRBJ2-1; D remains unclear. The CDR3 spans 14 residues. In germline, CDR1 is SGHVS, CDR2 FNYEAQ. Trimming pared 3 bases from V and 9 bases from J, leaving 15 bases between. The CDR3 is CASSFNEARIEQFF. The CDR3 nucleotides read TGTGCCAGCAGCTTTAACGAAGCGCGGATTGAGCAGTTCTTC.

Sample share makes this clonotype medium-sized (0.01 to 0.1%). The J gene is TRBJ2-1, the V gene TRBV7-2; 7 bases agree with TRBD1. With the DNA end fitting TRBJ2-7 better, the J assignment may be wrong. The germline V gene has CDR1 SGHTA and CDR2 FQGNSA. The CDR3 is 15 amino acids. The CDR3 here is CASSLSGGYYNEQYF. Written as DNA, the CDR3 is TGTGCCAGCAGCTTATCAGGGGGATACTACAATGAGCAGTACTTC.

The chain joins TRBV6-2 or TRBV6-3 to TRBJ2-1; TRBD1 is a possible D gene (6 bases). The end of the DNA aligns better with TRBJ2-5, so the J call may be wrong. Germline assignment: CDR1 MNHEY and CDR2 SVGEGT. The CDR3 loop spans 16 amino acids. The CDR3 reads CASSPVTGEGEETQYF. CDR3 sequence (DNA): TGTGCCAGCAGCCCAGTGACAGGAGAGGGAGAGGAAACCCAGTACTTC.

This clonotype was seen a handful of times. V and J are TRBV5-4 and TRBJ2-5, with 10 bases identical to TRBD1. The J call may be incorrect, as the DNA end agrees better with TRBJ2-7. Germline CDR1 and CDR2: SGHNT and YYREEE (reference sequence). The CDR3 covers 14 residues. CDR3 sequence (DNA): TGTGCCAGCAGACTGGACAGGGGGTCCTACGAGCAGTACTTC. Its protein product is CASRLDRGSYEQYF.

Within the sample, this clonotype is medium-sized. CDR3 bases: TGTGCCAGCAGTCCACACAGGGGGCGAGGCACAGATACGCAGTATTTT. Translated: CASSPHRGRGTDTQYF. V is TRBV27 and J is TRBJ2-3; 9 bases map to TRBD1. The ends lost 5 bases at V and 1 base at J; junction bases unmatched: 7. Germline CDR1 is MNHEY and CDR2 is SMNVEV (reference sequence). The CDR3 length is 16 residues.

This clonotype was seen only a few times. The V gene is TRBV10-2, the J gene TRBJ2-1, with 11 positions matching TRBD2. There are 14 residues in the CDR3. CDR1 is WSHSY, CDR2 SAAADI, per germline. The J segment lost 8 bases and the V segment lost 5 bases, leaving 5 bases of the junction unmatched. The CDR3: CASSTSGSVDEQFF. CDR3 DNA sequence: TGCGCCAGCAGTACTAGCGGGAGTGTCGATGAGCAGTTCTTC.

Within the sample, this clonotype is medium-sized. The J gene is TRBJ2-1, the V gene TRBV11-3; D is unclear. Germline V gene lookup returns CDR1 SGHNT and CDR2 YENEEA. The length of the CDR3 is 16 residues. V was shortened by 1 base and J by 13 bases, with 23 bases between the two germline ends. The CDR3 bases are TGTGCCAGCAGCTTAGGTACCATACAAGAAGAGGAGACCCAGTTCTTC. Its translation: CASSLGTIQEEETQFF.

In its sample, this clonotype was seen a few times. The chain combines TRBV11-2 with TRBJ2-1; no reliable D call. The germline gives CDR1 SGHAT, CDR2 FQNNGV. CDR3 length: 17 amino acids. Trimming removed 3 bases at V and 0 bases at J, with 15 bases between. CDR3 nucleotide sequence: TGTGCCAGCAGCTTGGCGGCGCGGACGAGCTCCTACAATGAGCAGTTCTTC. Protein sequence: CASSLAARTSSYNEQFF.

At least ten counts were recorded for this clonotype. J is TRBJ2-1 and V is TRBV5-1; 10 positions match TRBD2. The CDR3 consists of 16 residues. Germline values: CDR1 SGHRS, CDR2 YFSETQ. Trimming removed 4 bases from V and 10 bases from J; junction bases left unmatched: 14. In DNA form, the CDR3 reads TGCGCCAGCAGCCCCCGCGGGGCTAGCGGGAGACACGAGCAGTTCTTC. Translation gives CASSPRGASGRHEQFF.

This chain connects TRBV27 to TRBJ2-1; 12 nucleotides agree with TRBD2. The ends lost 5 bases at V and 4 bases at J; junction bases unmatched: 6. CDR3 length: 16 residues. Germline V gene sequence: CDR1 MNHEY, CDR2 SMNVEV (reference sequence). The DNA of the CDR3 is TGTGCCAGCAGTACCGGACTAGCGGGAAGGTACAATGAGCAGTTCTTC. Its protein is CASSTGLAGRYNEQFF.

This clonotype has just a few counts. This chain connects TRBV12-3 or TRBV12-4 to TRBJ2-7, with 9 bases matching TRBD2. V shed 0 bases and J 6 bases; nucleotides not matched to a gene: 6. The CDR3 consists of 15 residues. DNA for the CDR3: TGTGCCAGCAGTTTAGCTAGCGGGAGTCTCGGCGAGCAGTACTTC. Protein product: CASSLASGSLGEQYF.

V is TRBV6-1 and J is TRBJ1-3; no reliable D call. CDR1 is MNHNS, CDR2 SASEGT, per germline. There are 13 residues in the CDR3. V was shortened by 6 bases and J by 1 base, with 7 bases between the two germline ends. CDR3 in DNA: TGTGCCAGCAGCTGGACGTCTGGAAACACCATATATTTT. As protein: CASSWTSGNTIYF.

Points on this clonotype: Just one base apart from a much larger clone, this may be a read error. V is TRBV7-8 and J is TRBJ2-1; D uncertain. The CDR3 length is 15 residues. V dropped 0 bases and J dropped 10 bases, with 16 bases sitting between them. CDR1 and CDR2 (germline): SGHVS, FQNEAQ. The CDR3 here is CASSLATPEKGEQFF. For the CDR3, the DNA is TGTGCCAGCAGCTTAGCTACCCCCGAGAAGGGCGAGCAGTTCTTC. Full variable domain (outside the CDR3, taken from reference TRBV7-8 and TRBJ2-1): GAGVSQSPRYKVAKRGQDVALRCDPISGHVSLFWYQQALGQGPEFLTYFQNEAQLDKSGLPSDRFFAERPEGSVSTLKIQRTQQEDSAVYLCASSLATPEKGEQFFGPGTRLTVL.

The chain employs TRBV7-2 and TRBJ1-1, with D perhaps matching TRBD1 (5 bases). The CDR3 consists of 16 residues. CDR1 and CDR2 from the germline V gene are SGHTA and FQGNSA. Trimming took 0 bases from V and 1 from J, leaving 12 bases between them. CDR3 bases: TGTGCCAGCAGCTTAGCCCCCGGACAACGGAACACTGAAGCTTTCTTT. Translated: CASSLAPGQRNTEAFF.

This clonotype was picked up many times. The J gene is TRBJ2-5, the V gene TRBV6-6; D gene ambiguous. CDR1 and CDR2 (germline): MNHNY, SVGAGI (reference sequence). This CDR3 is built from 14 residues. V lost 2 bases, J lost 5 bases, and 12 bases lay in between. DNA of the CDR3: TGTGCCAGCAGTTACCTCCGGGCCGTCGAGACCCAGTACTTC. As protein: CASSYLRAVETQYF.

The chain couples TRBV6-1 to TRBJ1-5; perhaps TRBD1 as D (5 bases). The CDR3 is made up of 15 amino acids. Per the germline V gene, CDR1 is MNHNS and CDR2 is SASEGT. The V end lost 4 bases, the J end lost 4 bases, and 14 bases lay between the germline ends. The CDR3 DNA sequence: TGTGCCAGCAGTGGGTTAGGGGAACCGAATCAGCCCCAGCATTTT. It yields the protein CASSGLGEPNQPQHF.

This clonotype was seen a handful of times. V gene TRBV10-1 combines with J gene TRBJ2-5; D is possibly TRBD1 or TRBD2 (5 bases each). V was shortened by 6 bases and J by 7 bases, with 18 bases between the two germline ends. Germline CDR1 is WNHNN and CDR2 is SYGVQD (reference sequence). The CDR3 sequence is 14 residues long. In DNA, the CDR3 is TGCGCCAGCAGAGACCCACCGGATGGGGGGACCCAGTACTTC. Translating gives CASRDPPDGGTQYF.

The V and J genes are TRBV6-5 and TRBJ2-5, with 10 bases that match TRBD1. Germline loops: CDR1 MNHEY, CDR2 SVGAGI. The CDR3 extends over 15 amino acids. The trim removed 2 bases at V and 11 bases at J, leaving 11 bases unmatched. Here the CDR3 reads CASSYGTGVHNEQYF. The CDR3 DNA is TGTGCCAGCAGTTACGGGACAGGGGTCCACAATGAGCAGTACTTC.

V is TRBV7-2 and J is TRBJ1-4; D is unclear. The V gene's germline CDR1 is SGHTA and CDR2 FQGNSA. CDR3 size: 14 residues. Deletions cut 3 bases from V and 7 bases from J, with 12 bases between. The DNA of the CDR3 is TGTGCCAGCAGCTTGGACCAAGGTGGTGAAAAACTGTTTTTT. It yields the protein CASSLDQGGEKLFF.

The chain recombines TRBV7-9 with TRBJ1-2, with D uncertain. Trimming cost V 1 base and J 7 bases, with 13 bases left between them. The CDR3 is made up of 14 amino acids. Germline loops: CDR1 SEHNR, CDR2 FQNEAQ (reference sequence). CDR3 sequence (DNA): TGTGCCAGCAGCTTAGTGGGCACCTCGTCTGGCTACACCTTC. Translated: CASSLVGTSSGYTF.

This chain connects TRBV27 to TRBJ2-5, with 7 bases aligning to TRBD1. CDR1 is MNHEY and CDR2 is SMNVEV in the germline V gene (reference sequence). The CDR3 extends over 17 amino acids. J gave up 5 bases and V 8 bases, and 20 bases lay outside the gene matches. As DNA, the CDR3 is TGTGCCAGCGGGACAAAATCAGACAGGGTAACAGGGGAGACCCAGTACTTC. This sequence encodes CASGTKSDRVTGETQYF.

This clonotype was seen only a few times. The V and J genes are TRBV5-6 and TRBJ2-4, with D perhaps matching TRBD1 (7 bases). This CDR3 region has 14 residues. From germline, CDR1 is SGHDT and CDR2 YYEEEE. V lost 3 bases and J lost 13, with 20 bases in between. The CDR3 DNA reads as TGTGCCAGCAGCTCGACAGGGACTTACAATGAGCAGTACTTC. Its protein product is CASSSTGTYNEQYF.